The clone carrying this TCR beta chain was detected a few times. These data belong to a study of blood T cell repertoires in COVID-19. Clones were sequenced by immunoSEQ multiplex PCR, and TCRdb holds only the in-frame ones, with some missing. This sample carries fewer than 300,000 clones, about nine tenths of them seen once, and the ten largest clones take just over 2.5%. Germline V lookup: CDR1 LGHNA, CDR2 YNFKEQ. Trimming removed 0 bases at V and 6 bases at J, with 12 bases between. The length of the CDR3 is 15 residues. The TCR originated in a person in their late teens or twenties with COVID-19, enrolled during active disease. The chain carries TRBV4-2 and TRBJ1-5; the D is unclear. The sequenced sample was peripheral blood. CDR3 sequence: CASSQDAAGRQPQHF. CDR3 in DNA: TGTGCCAGCAGCCAAGATGCAGCGGGCCGTCAGCCCCAGCATTTT.